These 22 T cell receptor beta chains were all obtained from the same sample, sequenced in a study of tumor T cells in aggressive B-cell lymphoma. The repertoire was sequenced with immunoSEQ multiplex PCR; TCRdb's copy has only in-frame clones and lacks some. The table has about 4,200 clones, 91% seen once. Material: tumor tissue. These receptors were taken from an adult with diffuse large B cell lymphoma.

The chain joins TRBV15 to TRBJ2-5; unclear D gene. The germline CDR1 and CDR2 sequences are LNHNV and YYDKDF (reference sequence). The CDR3 is 13 residues long. V was trimmed by 4 bases and J by 2 bases, leaving 8 bases between them. The CDR3 coding sequence is TGTGCCACCAGCACCGAGGAACAAGAGACCCAGTACTTC. Residues: CATSTEEQETQYF.

In this sample, this clone turned up once. The chain combines TRBV18 with TRBJ2-5, with a possible D match to TRBD1 (5 bases). V was shortened by 3 bases and J by 0 bases, with 8 bases between the two germline ends. The CDR3 totals 14 residues. CDR1 and CDR2 from the germline V gene are KGHSH and LQKENI. The CDR3 is CASSPLDNQETQYF. CDR3 bases: TGTGCCAGCTCACCCCTGGACAACCAAGAGACCCAGTACTTC.

This chain joins TRBV4-3 and TRBJ2-2; a possible D gene is TRBD2 (5 bases). The V gene lost 0 bases and the J gene lost 3 bases, with 5 bases spanning the gap. This CDR3 has 14 residues. The germline gives CDR1 LGHNA, CDR2 YSLEER. The CDR3 nucleotides are TGCGCCAGCAGCCAAGACGGGGACACCGGGGAGCTGTTTTTT. Protein sequence: CASSQDGDTGELFF.

As to this clone: At one boundary the junction diverges from the germline segment, which might be a read error. CDR3 in DNA: TGTGCCAGCAGTTACGGGGGGAGGAACTATGGCTACACCTTT. Encoded protein: CASSYGGRNYGYTF. The chain combines TRBV6-5 with TRBJ1-2, with D maybe TRBD1 (5 bases). This CDR3 comprises 14 residues. CDR1 is MNHEY, CDR2 SVGAGI, per germline.

This chain uses TRBV4-3 with TRBJ2-2, with D possibly being TRBD1 (6 bases). Trimming pared 0 bases from V and 5 bases from J, leaving 16 bases between. CDR1 LGHNA and CDR2 YSLEER come from the germline V gene. The CDR3 is made up of 17 amino acids. The chain's CDR3 is CASSQDLSLRGTGELFF. The CDR3 coding sequence is TGCGCCAGCAGCCAAGATCTTAGCCTTAGGGGGACCGGGGAGCTGTTTTTT.

This chain connects TRBV2 to TRBJ2-1, with TRBD1 identical over 8 bases. The CDR3 has 15 amino acids. With 6 bases clipped from V and 0 bases from J, the junction kept 4 bases outside the gene matches. CDR1 is SNHLY and CDR2 is FYNNEI in the germline V gene. In nucleotides, the CDR3 is TGTGCCAGCAGCGGGGACAGGAGCTCCTACAATGAGCAGTTCTTC. It yields the protein CASSGDRSSYNEQFF.

The J gene is TRBJ1-1, the V gene TRBV7-9; no firm D call. The germline V gene encodes CDR1 SEHNR and CDR2 FQNEAQ (reference sequence). V lost 3 bases to trimming and J lost 8 bases, with 16 bases between them. CDR3 length: 14 residues. CDR3 protein: CASSLGRPFPEAFF. CDR3 sequence (DNA): TGTGCCAGCAGCTTGGGCAGGCCCTTCCCCGAAGCTTTCTTT.

The chain links TRBV10-1 to TRBJ2-2, with D possibly TRBD2 on 6 matching bases. The CDR3 is 13 amino acids. V was pared by 2 bases and J by 5 bases, with 6 bases between. Germline V gene data show CDR1 as WNHNN and CDR2 as SYGVQD (reference sequence). CDR3 nucleotides: TGCGCCAGCAGTGAGAGCGGGACCGGGGAGCTGTTTTTT. Protein: CASSESGTGELFF.

J is TRBJ1-1 and V is TRBV28; D is ambiguous. Germline V gives CDR1 MDHEN, CDR2 SYDVKM. CDR3 length equals 12 residues. The V end lost 4 bases, the J end lost 1 base, and 4 bases lay between the germline ends. The CDR3, as DNA: TGTGCCAGCAGTTCCCAGAACACTGAAGCTTTCTTT. This sequence encodes CASSSQNTEAFF.

The CDR3 region has the DNA TGTGCCAGCAGCGTCCTCGGGGAGGGCACGCAGTATTTT. Translating gives CASSVLGEGTQYF. This chain uses TRBV9 with TRBJ2-3; 7 bases agree with TRBD2. This CDR3 is built from 13 residues. V lost 2 bases to trimming and J lost 9 bases; unmatched junction nucleotides: 6. The germline gives CDR1 SGDLS, CDR2 YYNGEE.

V is TRBV6-1 and J is TRBJ1-3; D unresolved. V dropped 6 bases and J dropped 0 bases, with 9 bases sitting between them. The CDR3 is made up of 14 amino acids. CDR1 is MNHNS and CDR2 is SASEGT in the germline V gene. CDR3 sequence: CASRPGISGNTIYF. In DNA form, the CDR3 reads TGTGCCAGCAGGCCAGGAATCTCTGGAAACACCATATATTTT.

The gene calls are TRBV30 and TRBJ1-1, with D perhaps TRBD1 (6 bases). The CDR3 has 14 amino acids. The V end lost 0 bases, the J end lost 0 bases, and 8 bases lay between the germline ends. Germline V lookup: CDR1 GTSNPN, CDR2 SVGIG (reference sequence). CDR3 residues: CAWSVGQMNTEAFF. The CDR3 DNA follows: TGTGCCTGGAGTGTCGGACAGATGAACACTGAAGCTTTCTTT.

The chain combines TRBV5-1 with TRBJ2-5; the D gene is possibly TRBD2 (6 bases). Deletions cut 0 bases from V and 2 bases from J, with 17 bases between. The CDR3 consists of 17 residues. The germline V gene encodes CDR1 SGHRS and CDR2 YFSETQ. For the CDR3, the DNA is TGCGCCAGCAGCTTGGAAGAGCGAGTGGGGGGACAAGAGACCCAGTACTTC. Its translation: CASSLEERVGGQETQYF.

In regard to this clone: Other DNA sequences from this sample encode an identical CDR3 as well. This sequence joins TRBV7-6 and TRBJ2-7; 7 bases line up with TRBD2. Trimming cost V 5 bases and J 3 bases; bases outside gene matches: 10. The CDR3 covers 15 residues. The V gene's germline CDR1 is SGHVS and CDR2 FNYEAQ. The CDR3 sequence is CASSPRGAGDYEQYF. As DNA, the CDR3 is TGTGCCAGCAGCCCCCGAGGGGCGGGAGACTACGAGCAGTACTTC. The variable domain in full, completed from reference TRBV7-6 and TRBJ2-7, reads GAGVSQSPRYKVTKRGQDVALRCDPISGHVSLYWYRQALGQGPEFLTYFNYEAQQDKSGLPNDRFSAERPEGSISTLTIQRTEQRDSAMYRCASSPRGAGDYEQYFGPGTRLTVT.

The chain links TRBV11-2 to TRBJ1-3; unclear D gene. CDR1 is SGHAT and CDR2 is FQNNGV in the germline V gene. Trimming left V 6 bases short and J 0 bases short, with 6 bases between. The CDR3 covers 13 residues. The chain's CDR3 is CASRQSSGNTIYF. The CDR3 nucleotides are TGTGCCAGCAGACAGAGCTCTGGAAACACCATATATTTT.

Notes on this clone: One junction end does not reproduce the germline sequence, and a read error may be involved. As DNA, the CDR3 is TGTGCCAGCAGTTTAGATCCAAACACTGAAGCTTTCTTT. Amino acids: CASSLDPNTEAFF. The chain has TRBV7-2 and TRBJ1-1; D gene unclear. Germline V CDR1 and CDR2: SGHTA, FQGNSA. The CDR3 consists of 13 residues. Filled out from reference TRBV7-2 and TRBJ1-1, the complete variable domain reads GAGVSQSPSNKVTEKGKDVELRCDPISGHTALYWYRQSLGQGLEFLIYFQGNSAPDKSGLPSDRFSAERTGGSVSTLTIQRTQQEDSAVYLCASSLDPNTEAFFGQGTRLTVV.

This chain connects TRBV2 to TRBJ2-7, with 9 positions matching TRBD2. The ends lost 4 bases at V and 3 bases at J; junction bases unmatched: 1. Germline-derived CDR1 and CDR2 are SNHLY and FYNNEI. This CDR3 contains 13 residues. CDR3 residues: CASSVTSGYEQYF. CDR3 DNA: TGTGCCAGCAGTGTGACTAGCGGCTACGAGCAGTACTTC.

The chain combines TRBV7-7 with TRBJ2-1, with D tentatively TRBD1 (5 bases). Germline V gene lookup returns CDR1 SSHAT and CDR2 FNYEAQ (reference sequence). The V end was cut by 5 bases, the J end by 0 bases, with 11 bases between. The CDR3 has 15 amino acids. The CDR3 DNA follows: TGTGCCAGCAGCCCGACAGATCTCTCCTACAATGAGCAGTTCTTC. Encoded protein: CASSPTDLSYNEQFF.

This clone was recorded only once. The rearrangement uses TRBV5-1 and TRBJ2-7; tentatively, D is TRBD2 (6 bases). Trimming removed 7 bases from V and 6 bases from J, with 20 bases in between. The CDR3 covers 14 residues. The V gene's germline CDR1 is SGHRS and CDR2 YFSETQ. CDR3 nucleotides: TGCGCCAGCCCGGGCGGGAAGGGCTGTTGCGAGCAGTACTTC. It specifies CASPGGKGCCEQYF.

The rearrangement links TRBV5-1 to TRBJ2-3, with TRBD2 as a possible D gene (5 bases). This CDR3 is built from 14 residues. Trimming cost V 7 bases and J 2 bases, with 14 bases left between them. Germline V lookup: CDR1 SGHRS, CDR2 YFSETQ. CDR3 region: CASSWTGITDTQYF. CDR3 sequence (DNA): TGCGCCAGCTCCTGGACGGGAATCACAGATACGCAGTATTTT. Complete variable domain (other parts from reference TRBV5-1 and TRBJ2-3): KAGVTQTPRYLIKTRGQQVTLSCSPISGHRSVSWYQQTPGQGLQFLFEYFSETQRNKGNFPGRFSGRQFSNSRSEMNVSTLELGDSALYLCASSWTGITDTQYFGPGTRLTVL.

V usage is TRBV7-6 and J usage is TRBJ2-7; TRBD2 agrees at 12 bases. This CDR3 has 16 amino acids. The germline gives CDR1 SGHVS, CDR2 FNYEAQ. Germline trimming cut 1 base from V and 6 bases from J; bases unmatched to any gene: 7. The CDR3 protein is CASSLEASGRAGEQYF. CDR3 DNA: TGTGCCAGCAGCTTAGAGGCTAGCGGGAGGGCAGGCGAGCAGTACTTC.

The CDR3 here is CASSLQAGGAETQYF. DNA of the CDR3: TGCGCCAGCAGCTTGCAGGCAGGGGGCGCGGAGACCCAGTACTTC. The rearrangement uses TRBV5-1 and TRBJ2-5; 8 bases are shared with TRBD1. From germline, CDR1 is SGHRS and CDR2 YFSETQ. The CDR3 covers 15 residues. V lost 1 base and J lost 5; bases outside the gene matches: 7. Together with reference TRBV5-1 and TRBJ2-5, the CDR3 gives the full variable domain: KAGVTQTPRYLIKTRGQQVTLSCSPISGHRSVSWYQQTPGQGLQFLFEYFSETQRNKGNFPGRFSGRQFSNSRSEMNVSTLELGDSALYLCASSLQAGGAETQYFGPGTRLLVL.